The 24 T cell receptor beta chains below all came from one sample that was sequenced in a study of blood T cell repertoires in COVID-19. The table came from immunoSEQ multiplex PCR; TCRdb's copy has only in-frame clones and leaves some out. The sample has some 62,000 clones, roughly 90% seen once. The sequencing input was peripheral blood. The receptors originated from a woman aged 80 or older with acute or convalescent COVID-19.

The chain carries TRBV18 and TRBJ1-2; 7 nucleotides match TRBD1. The CDR3 covers 14 residues. CDR1 and CDR2 (germline): KGHSH, LQKENI. J lost 2 bases, V lost 3 bases, and 3 bases had no gene match. The chain's CDR3 is CASSPSTGNYGYTF. The CDR3 DNA reads as TGTGCCAGCTCACCCTCGACAGGGAACTATGGCTACACCTTC.

The chain joins TRBV28 to TRBJ1-6; 8 bases fit TRBD1. The germline V gene encodes CDR1 MDHEN and CDR2 SYDVKM. Unmatched junction bases numbered 8, after V lost 8 bases and J lost 8 bases. The CDR3 length is 14 residues. This chain's CDR3 is CASAGTGYHSPLHF. CDR3 DNA sequence: TGTGCCAGCGCCGGGACAGGTTATCATTCACCCCTCCACTTT.

This clone was found once. The CDR3 DNA is TGCGCCAGCAGCTTGACTAGCGGGATTAGCAATGAGCAGTTCTTC. Translation gives CASSLTSGISNEQFF. This chain links TRBV5-1 with TRBJ2-1; 10 nucleotides agree with TRBD2. V was pared by 1 base and J by 6 bases, with 4 bases of the junction left unmatched. This CDR3 region has 15 residues. Germline V gene lookup returns CDR1 SGHRS and CDR2 YFSETQ.

V usage is TRBV11-2 and J usage is TRBJ1-2; perhaps TRBD1 as D (6 bases). Trimming took 0 bases from V and 4 from J, leaving 15 bases between them. The CDR3 spans 16 residues. Germline lookup yields CDR1 SGHAT and CDR2 FQNNGV. CDR3: CASSLDRAPGVYGYTF. The CDR3 DNA sequence: TGTGCCAGCAGCTTAGATAGAGCCCCAGGGGTCTATGGCTACACCTTC.

The gene calls are TRBV5-1 and TRBJ2-3, with TRBD2 matching 9 bases. This CDR3 is 16 amino acids long. V dropped 4 bases and J dropped 0; count of bases not matched to a gene: 6. The V gene's germline CDR1 is SGHRS and CDR2 YFSETQ. As DNA, the CDR3 is TGCGCCAGCAGCCCCCGACTAGCGGCTAGCACAGATACGCAGTATTTT. Translated, it gives CASSPRLAASTDTQYF. Using reference TRBV5-1 and TRBJ2-3 for the parts outside the CDR3, the full variable domain is KAGVTQTPRYLIKTRGQQVTLSCSPISGHRSVSWYQQTPGQGLQFLFEYFSETQRNKGNFPGRFSGRQFSNSRSEMNVSTLELGDSALYLCASSPRLAASTDTQYFGPGTRLTVL.

J is TRBJ1-2 and V is TRBV28, with TRBD1 matching 8 bases. The CDR3 spans 14 residues. The trim removed 6 bases at V and 0 bases at J, leaving 3 bases unmatched. Per germline, CDR1 MDHEN and CDR2 SYDVKM. CDR3 in amino acids: CASSPGQANYGYTF. CDR3 DNA: TGTGCCAGCAGCCCGGGACAGGCTAACTATGGCTACACCTTC.

This clone was seen just once. This sequence joins TRBV6-5 and TRBJ1-1; D ambiguous. CDR1 is MNHEY and CDR2 is SVGAGI in the germline V gene. There are 13 residues in the CDR3. Trimming shortened V by 4 bases and J by 1 base, and 7 bases separated the two germline ends. As DNA, the CDR3 is TGTGCCAGCAGTTTACTTGGGAACACTGAAGCTTTCTTT. Its translation: CASSLLGNTEAFF.

The chain carries TRBV30 and TRBJ1-1; D remains unclear. Looked up from germline, CDR1 is GTSNPN and CDR2 is SVGIG (reference sequence). Between the trimmed V and J ends, which lost 1 base and 10 bases, there was a span of 10 bases. The CDR3 covers 11 residues. CDR3 protein: CAWSGPGVAFF. The CDR3 DNA is TGTGCCTGGAGTGGGCCCGGGGTAGCTTTCTTT.

This clone has a single count. This chain uses TRBV24-1 with TRBJ1-2; tentative D call: TRBD1 (5 bases). Between the trimmed V and J ends, which lost 3 bases and 8 bases, there was a span of 15 bases. The CDR3 consists of 14 residues. CDR1 is KGHDR, CDR2 SFDVKD, per germline. CDR3 in amino acids: CATSDPRRGEGYTF. The CDR3 coding sequence is TGTGCCACCAGTGATCCCAGACGGGGGGAAGGCTACACCTTC.

The chain combines TRBV12-5 with TRBJ1-2; D is possibly TRBD1 (5 bases). The CDR3 spans 13 residues. Trimming removed 7 bases from V and 3 bases from J, with 12 bases in between. Looked up from germline, CDR1 is LGHNT and CDR2 is FRNRAP. The CDR3 loop reads CASAKTEDYGYTF. The CDR3 DNA reads as TGTGCTAGTGCTAAGACAGAGGACTATGGCTACACCTTC.

This clone was seen only a few times. V and J are TRBV30 and TRBJ1-1; possible D gene TRBD1, 6 bases. The CDR3 extends over 13 amino acids. Germline V gives CDR1 GTSNPN, CDR2 SVGIG (reference sequence). Trimming shortened V by 1 base and J by 10 bases, and 16 bases separated the two germline ends. CDR3: CAWSGRSGAGAFF. The CDR3 DNA is TGTGCCTGGAGTGGGAGATCAGGGGCAGGAGCTTTCTTT.

The chain combines TRBV19 with TRBJ2-3; D is perhaps TRBD2 (6 bases). Trimming cost V 7 bases and J 3 bases, with 14 bases left between them. CDR3 size: 14 residues. CDR1 LNHDA and CDR2 SQIVND come from the germline V gene (reference sequence). The CDR3 loop is CASKGGVGTDTQYF. The CDR3 DNA is TGTGCCAGTAAAGGCGGGGTGGGAACAGATACGCAGTATTTT.

J is TRBJ2-1 and V is TRBV19; 9 nucleotides agree with TRBD2. The CDR3 is 16 residues long. With 6 bases clipped from V and 6 bases from J, the junction kept 12 bases outside the gene matches. Germline loops: CDR1 LNHDA, CDR2 SQIVND (reference sequence). In nucleotides, the CDR3 is TGTGCCAGTAGAAGGGGACTAGCCCCTACCATCAATGAGCAGTTCTTC. Protein: CASRRGLAPTINEQFF.

This chain uses TRBV5-1 with TRBJ1-2; TRBD1 aligns across 10 bases. The V and J ends lost 4 bases and 8 bases, in that order; junction bases with no gene match: 11. Germline V gene sequence: CDR1 SGHRS, CDR2 YFSETQ. CDR3 size: 15 residues. CDR3 in DNA: TGCGCCAGCAGCCCTAGGACAGGGGGAATCTTGGGCTACACCTTC. Its translation is CASSPRTGGILGYTF.

The chain uses TRBV21-1 and TRBJ1-5. TRBV21-1 is described as a pseudogene. CDR3 length equals 13 residues. The CDR3 nucleotides are TGTGCCAGCAGAGAAGGGGAGGGACAGCCCCAGCATTTT. Translating it yields CASREGEGQPQHF.

The gene calls are TRBV11-1 and TRBJ2-1; a weak D match, TRBD2 (6 bases). Germline V CDR1 and CDR2: SGHAT, FQDESV (reference sequence). The CDR3 sequence is 16 residues long. Trimming removed 6 bases at V and 4 bases at J, with 19 bases between. The CDR3 DNA reads TGTGCCAGCAGACAGTTGTTGACCGCGGGGTACAATGAGCAGTTCTTC. The encoded protein is CASRQLLTAGYNEQFF. The variable domain in full, completed from reference TRBV11-1 and TRBJ2-1, reads EAEVAQSPRYKITEKSQAVAFWCDPISGHATLYWYRQILGQGPELLVQFQDESVVDDSQLPKDRFSAERLKGVDSTLKIQPAELGDSAMYLCASRQLLTAGYNEQFFGPGTRLTVL.

The chain combines TRBV3-1 (or the pseudogene TRBV3-2) with TRBJ2-1, with TRBD2 as a possible D gene (6 bases). In germline, CDR1 is LGHDT, CDR2 YNNKEL (reference sequence). V dropped 4 bases and J dropped 7 bases, with 14 bases sitting between them. The CDR3 contains 14 residues. CDR3 bases: TGTGCCAGCAGCCGGGGCGGAGGGACTAATGAGCAGTTCTTC. This codes for CASSRGGGTNEQFF.

This chain links TRBV10-3 with TRBJ1-2; 10 positions match TRBD1. This CDR3 is built from 18 residues. Germline-derived CDR1 and CDR2 are ENHRY and SYGVKD. After removal of 7 bases from V and 0 bases from J, the junction contained 14 bases not matched to a gene. CDR3 sequence: CAITASPGQGRSNYGYTF. As DNA, the CDR3 is TGTGCCATCACCGCCTCACCGGGACAGGGGCGCTCTAACTATGGCTACACCTTC.

The chain uses TRBV7-3 and TRBJ1-6; D is perhaps TRBD1 (6 bases). The CDR3 is 15 residues long. V was shortened by 1 base and J by 7 bases, with 11 bases between the two germline ends. Germline lookup yields CDR1 SGHTA and CDR2 FQGTGA. The CDR3 loop reads CASSLNSGENSPLHF. The CDR3, as DNA: TGTGCCAGCAGCTTAAACTCAGGGGAGAATTCACCCCTCCACTTT. The full variable domain, its missing parts supplied by reference TRBV7-3 and TRBJ1-6, is GAGVSQTPSNKVTEKGKYVELRCDPISGHTALYWYRQSLGQGPEFLIYFQGTGAADDSGLPNDRFFAVRPEGSVSTLKIQRTERGDSAVYLCASSLNSGENSPLHFGNGTRLTVT.

The genes are TRBV2 and TRBJ2-3; D remains ambiguous. V gave up 2 bases and J gave up 0 bases, with 15 bases separating them. The germline CDR1 and CDR2 sequences are SNHLY and FYNNEI. This CDR3 spans 17 amino acids. The CDR3 bases are TGTGCCAGCAGTGAAAGTTGGGCTGACACCAGCACAGATACGCAGTATTTT. The encoded protein is CASSESWADTSTDTQYF.

This rearrangement joins TRBV15 to TRBJ1-1; no definite D call. Germline values: CDR1 LNHNV, CDR2 YYDKDF (reference sequence). Trimming pared 4 bases from V and 6 bases from J, leaving 12 bases between. The CDR3 extends over 13 amino acids. CDR3 protein: CATSIEVAAEAFF. DNA of the CDR3: TGTGCCACCAGCATAGAGGTGGCCGCTGAAGCTTTCTTT. The full variable domain, completed using reference TRBV15 and TRBJ1-1, is DAMVIQNPRYQVTQFGKPVTLSCSQTLNHNVMYWYQQKSSQAPKLLFHYYDKDFNNEADTPDNFQSRRPNTSFCFLDIRSPGLGDTAMYLCATSIEVAAEAFFGQGTRLTVV.

The V gene is TRBV12-3 or TRBV12-4, the J gene TRBJ1-2; D might be TRBD1 (5 bases). The CDR3 is 12 residues long. V lost 4 bases and J lost 12, with 15 bases in between. CDR3 nucleotides: TGTGCCAGCAGTTCTGACAGCCTTACTCACACCTTC. As protein: CASSSDSLTHTF.

The J gene is TRBJ2-7, the V gene TRBV3-1 (or the pseudogene TRBV3-2); D possibly corresponds to TRBD1 (5 bases). Germline-derived CDR1 and CDR2 are LGHDT and YNNKEL (reference sequence). The length of the CDR3 is 12 residues. V was cut by 1 base and J by 9 bases, with 10 bases left in between. The CDR3 DNA sequence: TGTGCCAGCAGCCAAGGAAGGACATGGCAGTACTTC. This gives the protein CASSQGRTWQYF.

J is TRBJ1-2 and V is TRBV19; 7 positions agree with TRBD1. CDR3 length equals 15 residues. Germline values: CDR1 LNHDA, CDR2 SQIVND (reference sequence). Trimming took 3 bases from V and 5 from J; bases not matched to a gene: 9. CDR3 residues: CASSIGTVPRYGYTF. The CDR3 DNA is TGTGCCAGTAGTATCGGGACAGTCCCTCGGTATGGCTACACCTTC.